These 10 T cell receptor beta chains were all obtained from the same sample, sequenced in a study of tumor-infiltrating lymphocytes in primary liver carcinoma. Synthesis of TCR beta cDNA was carried out from about 500 ng total RNA with a constant-region primer. Three-round nested multiplex PCR performed with slightly modified ARM-PCR produced the TCR beta libraries. The first two PCR rounds used TRBV1-TRBV30 primers with a Cbeta primer, approximately 9 cycles each. TCRdb passed the multiplex PCR reads through MiXCR, listing each CDR3 protein once. The data contain approximately 73,000 distinct CDR3 sequences, almost 70% of them singletons. Between roughly 20 and 33 mg of unsorted bulk tissue served as the source from which RNA and DNA were co-extracted. Sample: liver tumor tissue from sampling region 4. Indicated subset: tumor region T4, right-lateral pole. Source of these receptors: a man aged 40-49 years with primary liver carcinoma and hepatitis B virus infection.

As for this clonotype: In this CDR3 the conserved last residue, phenylalanine or tryptophan, is missing, so a read error is likely. The rearrangement uses TRBV28 and TRBJ2-1, with D perhaps being TRBD1 or TRBD2 (5 bases each). The CDR3 extends over 16 amino acids. From germline, CDR1 is MDHEN and CDR2 SYDVKM. Trimming took 2 bases from V and 7 from J, leaving 18 bases between them. For the CDR3, the DNA is TGTGCCAGCAGTTTAGACCCGGGGCAGGTCTATAATGAGCAGTTCTTA. Translating gives CASSLDPGQVYNEQFL.

About this clonotype itself: The germline gene is not matched at one end of the junction; a read error may be the cause. The chain links TRBV6-1 to TRBJ1-2, with 8 bases identical to TRBD1. CDR3 size: 14 residues. Looked up from germline, CDR1 is MNHNS and CDR2 is SASEGT. In DNA, the CDR3 is TGTTCCACTCTAATGACAGGGGTGGACTATGGCTACATCTTC. Protein sequence: CSTLMTGVDYGYIF.

V gene TRBV7-6 combines with J gene TRBJ2-3, with a possible D match to TRBD1 (6 bases). The CDR3 extends over 14 amino acids. The V end lost 5 bases, the J end lost 2 bases, and 11 bases lay between the germline ends. Germline V gene lookup returns CDR1 SGHVS and CDR2 FNYEAQ. CDR3 coding DNA: TGTGCCAGCAGCCCTACAGGGAACACAGATACGCAGTATTTT. This sequence encodes CASSPTGNTDTQYF.

This rearrangement joins TRBV7-3 to TRBJ2-5; D gene ambiguous. Trimming left V 2 bases short and J 3 bases short, with 7 bases between. CDR1 and CDR2 (germline): SGHTA, FQGTGA. The length of the CDR3 is 13 residues. CDR3 DNA sequence: TGTGCCAGCAGCTTATCTCTGAAAGAGACCCAGTACTTC. It is translated as CASSLSLKETQYF.

A note on this clonotype: Since a much larger clone is just one base distant, this may be a read error. The chain employs TRBV12-3 or TRBV12-4 and TRBJ2-2; D is possibly TRBD2 (5 bases). The CDR3 runs 12 residues. CDR3 residues: CASSDGTGKLFF. Written as DNA, the CDR3 is TGTGCCAGCAGTGATGGCACCGGGAAGCTGTTTTTT.

Notes on this clonotype: Being one base from a much bigger clone, this may be a read error. The gene calls are TRBV12-3 or TRBV12-4 and TRBJ2-3; D unclear. This CDR3 region has 11 residues. Written as DNA, the CDR3 is TGTGACAGCAGACTCACAGATACGCAGTATTTT. Translation gives CDSRLTDTQYF.

As regards this clonotype: As the CDR3 is not closed by the conserved phenylalanine or tryptophan, this likely results from a read error. The chain employs TRBV5-4 and TRBJ2-5; no firm D call. CDR1 and CDR2 from the germline V gene are SGHNT and YYREEE (reference sequence). The CDR3 covers 15 residues. CDR3 sequence (DNA): TGTTCCAGCAGCCCTTCTGTCCAGGACCAAGAGACCCAGTACATC. Translating it yields CSSSPSVQDQETQYI.

As for this clonotype: A read error is possible here, since a much larger clone lies one base away. The chain carries TRBV19 and TRBJ2-1; 8 bases map to TRBD2. This CDR3 spans 15 amino acids. Germline V gene lookup returns CDR1 LNHDA and CDR2 SQIVND (reference sequence). The CDR3 here is CASSMVTSVYSEQFF. The CDR3 DNA reads as TGTGCCAGTAGTATGGTGACTAGCGTGTACAGTGAGCAGTTCTTC.

V is TRBV6-5 and J is TRBJ2-2, with a possible D match to TRBD2 (5 bases). Trimming removed 4 bases at V and 6 bases at J, with 15 bases between. Germline V CDR1 and CDR2: MNHEY, SVGAGI. This CDR3 has 15 residues. The CDR3 spells CASSSRQKGAGELFF. The CDR3 DNA is TGTGCCAGCAGTTCTCGACAAAAGGGAGCCGGGGAGCTGTTTTTT.

Points on this clonotype: This likely comes from a read error, as the CDR3 has no conserved phenylalanine or tryptophan at its end. This chain links TRBV6-5 with TRBJ1-6, with 8 bases that match TRBD1. CDR3 length equals 15 residues. The germline gives CDR1 MNHEY, CDR2 SVGAGI. Trimming removed 2 bases from V and 10 bases from J; junction bases left unmatched: 7. This chain's CDR3 is CASSYRQGRGSPLHI. Here the CDR3 DNA reads TGTGCCAGCAGTTACCGACAGGGGAGAGGATCACCCCTCCACATT.